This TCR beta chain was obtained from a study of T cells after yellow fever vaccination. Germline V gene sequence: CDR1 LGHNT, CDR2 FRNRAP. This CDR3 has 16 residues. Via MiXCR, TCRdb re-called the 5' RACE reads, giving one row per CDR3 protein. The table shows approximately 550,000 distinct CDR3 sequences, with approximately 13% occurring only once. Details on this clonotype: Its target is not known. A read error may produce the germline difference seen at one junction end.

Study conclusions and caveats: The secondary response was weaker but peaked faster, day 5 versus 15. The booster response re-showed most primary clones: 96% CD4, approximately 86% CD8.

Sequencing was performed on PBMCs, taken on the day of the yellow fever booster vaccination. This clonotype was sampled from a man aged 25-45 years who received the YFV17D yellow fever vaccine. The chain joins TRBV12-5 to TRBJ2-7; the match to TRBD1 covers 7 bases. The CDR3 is CACGDTFGTENYEQYF. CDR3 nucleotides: TGTGCTTGTGGGGACACCTTCGGGACAGAGAACTACGAGCAGTACTTC.